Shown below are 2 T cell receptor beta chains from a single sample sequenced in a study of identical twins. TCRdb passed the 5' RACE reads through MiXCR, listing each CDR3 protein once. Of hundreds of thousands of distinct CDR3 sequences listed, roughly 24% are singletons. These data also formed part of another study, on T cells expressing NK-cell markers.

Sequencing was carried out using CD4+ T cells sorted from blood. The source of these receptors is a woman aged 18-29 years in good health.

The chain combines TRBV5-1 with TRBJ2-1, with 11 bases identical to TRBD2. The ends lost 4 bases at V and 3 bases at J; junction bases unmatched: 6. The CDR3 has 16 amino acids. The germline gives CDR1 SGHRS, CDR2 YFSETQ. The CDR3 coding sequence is TGCGCCAGCAGCCATAGCGGGGGGGCCCTCTACAATGAGCAGTTCTTC. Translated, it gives CASSHSGGALYNEQFF.

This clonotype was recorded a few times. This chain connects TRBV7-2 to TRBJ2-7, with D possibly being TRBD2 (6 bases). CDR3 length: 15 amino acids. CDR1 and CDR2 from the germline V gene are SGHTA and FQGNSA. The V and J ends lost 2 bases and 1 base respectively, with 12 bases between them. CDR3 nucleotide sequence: TGTGCCAGCAGCTTACGGGGCGGGGAGTCCTACGAGCAGTACTTC. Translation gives CASSLRGGESYEQYF.